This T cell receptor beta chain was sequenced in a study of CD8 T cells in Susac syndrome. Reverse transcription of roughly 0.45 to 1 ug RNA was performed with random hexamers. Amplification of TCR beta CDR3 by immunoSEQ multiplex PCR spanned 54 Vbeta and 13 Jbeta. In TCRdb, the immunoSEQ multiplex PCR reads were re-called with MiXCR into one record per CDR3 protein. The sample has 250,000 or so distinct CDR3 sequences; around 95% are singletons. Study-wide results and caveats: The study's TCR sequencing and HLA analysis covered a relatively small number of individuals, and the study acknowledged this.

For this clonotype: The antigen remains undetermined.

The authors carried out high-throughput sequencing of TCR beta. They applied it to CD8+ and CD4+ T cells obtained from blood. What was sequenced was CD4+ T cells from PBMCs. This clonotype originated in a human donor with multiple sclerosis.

The CDR3 loop is CFASGYEQYV. CDR3 nucleotides: TGTTTCGCTAGCGGATACGAGCAGTACGTC. This chain joins TRBV11-3 and TRBJ2-7, with TRBD2 matching over 7 bases. Germline CDR1 reads SGHNT; CDR2 reads YENEEA. This CDR3 spans 10 amino acids.